The subject of this entry is one T cell receptor (beta chain). Its antigen is unknown. The data originate from a study of cytomegalovirus exposure and HLA in healthy donors. Study-wide results and caveats: In a later analysis, a missense DCLRE1C variant was linked to TCR beta V- and J-gene trimming.

Use of 60 Vbeta and 13 Jbeta primers characterized the PCR. Sequencing was performed with immunoSEQ multiplex PCR; in TCRdb, only in-frame clones are kept and a portion is missing. This repertoire includes about 67,000 clones. V lost 3 bases to trimming and J lost 4 bases, with 12 bases between them. Germline V gene data show CDR1 as GTSNPN and CDR2 as SVGIG (reference sequence). CDR3 length equals 13 residues. The J gene is TRBJ1-1, the V gene TRBV30, with a tentative D call TRBD1 (6 bases). Sequencing was done on a sample of PBMCs. The sequence was obtained from a man aged 25 to 45 in good health and CMV-seropositive. CDR3 sequence reads: CAWRRGFRTEAFF. The CDR3 coding sequence is TGTGCCTGGAGAAGGGGGTTTCGCACTGAAGCTTTCTTT.